This T cell receptor (beta chain) emerged from a study of cytomegalovirus exposure and HLA in healthy donors. Researchers ran the PCR with 60 Vbeta and 13 Jbeta primers. The method was immunoSEQ multiplex PCR; TCRdb's version includes in-frame clones alone and lacks a portion of them. This sample has some 150,000 clones; 70% to 80% occur once, and the top ten carry approximately 8.7%. In germline, CDR1 is SGHAT, CDR2 FQNNGV. This CDR3 region has 15 residues. V shed 2 bases and J shed 1 base, with 11 bases lying between them. This TCR came from a man between 18 and 35 years old in good health and CMV-seropositive. The chain uses TRBV11-2 and TRBJ1-1; tentative D call: TRBD1 (6 bases). The sample was PBMCs. The CDR3 is CASSLSSTGNTEAFF. The CDR3 DNA reads TGTGCCAGCAGCTTAAGTTCGACAGGGAACACTGAAGCTTTCTTT.